This TCR beta chain was recorded in a study of blood T cell repertoires in COVID-19. Study information: Some COVID-19 samples were acute and others convalescent; all came from the United States, Italy and Spain. In each case, the material was cDNA or gDNA derived from T cells, B-cell-depleted T cells, or PBMCs.

In the source study's methods: Reference gene primer amplification in the assay estimated nucleated cell counts. TCRdb's table, derived via immunoSEQ multiplex PCR, lists solely in-frame clones and lacks some. From that table come the V and J calls and clone size; the DNA was used to work out D and trimming. The sample carries tens of thousands of clones, about 70% recorded once. Germline loops: CDR1 SGDLS, CDR2 YYNGEE. There are 15 residues in the CDR3. V lost 4 bases and J 5 bases, leaving 18 bases between the germline ends. The chain joins TRBV9 to TRBJ2-5; D is possibly TRBD1 (7 bases). This clonotype originated in a woman aged 70-85 years with acute or convalescent COVID-19. Input material: peripheral blood. CDR3 residues: CASSPHQGDWETQYF. The CDR3, as DNA: TGTGCCAGCAGCCCTCACCAGGGGGACTGGGAGACCCAGTACTTC.